Below, 19 T cell receptor beta chains from the same sample are listed, as sequenced in a study of blood T cell repertoires in COVID-19. TCRdb's copy holds only in-frame clones and misses some; the assay was immunoSEQ multiplex PCR. The repertoire has some 48,000 clones, roughly 80% of them found once; the top ten carry under 45%. The sequencing sample was made of peripheral blood. These receptors came from a human donor in a cohort sampled during active COVID-19.

The CDR3 DNA is TGTGCCAGCAGCTCCAATGGCCGGGGGGAGACCCAGTACTTC. Translation: CASSSNGRGETQYF. The chain is built from TRBV7-2 and TRBJ2-5; possibly TRBD2 for D (6 bases). Germline loops: CDR1 SGHTA, CDR2 FQGNSA. V lost 4 bases to trimming and J lost 5 bases, with 14 bases between them. CDR3 length equals 14 residues.

The chain links TRBV5-1 to TRBJ1-4; 9 positions match TRBD1. Looked up from germline, CDR1 is SGHRS and CDR2 is YFSETQ. V lost 2 bases to trimming and J lost 7 bases; unmatched junction nucleotides: 6. This CDR3 has 15 residues. The CDR3 sequence is CASSFGQGIREKLFF. The CDR3 nucleotides read TGCGCCAGCAGCTTCGGACAGGGGATACGTGAAAAACTGTTTTTT.

This clone has a handful of counts. This chain links TRBV5-5 with TRBJ1-4; maybe TRBD1 (5 bases). V dropped 1 base and J dropped 5 bases, with 12 bases sitting between them. This CDR3 comprises 15 residues. Germline V lookup: CDR1 SGHKS, CDR2 YYEKEE (reference sequence). This CDR3 is CASSLYGGWNEKLFF. Written as DNA, the CDR3 is TGTGCCAGCAGCTTGTACGGGGGTTGGAATGAAAAACTGTTTTTT.

The chain is built from TRBV7-8 and TRBJ1-2; 11 bases align to TRBD1. J gave up 7 bases and V 5 bases, and 6 bases lay outside the gene matches. This CDR3 is built from 14 residues. CDR1 and CDR2 (germline): SGHVS, FQNEAQ. CDR3 loop: CASSPAGTGGGYTF. CDR3 bases: TGTGCCAGCAGCCCAGCCGGGACAGGGGGTGGCTACACCTTC. Filled out from reference TRBV7-8 and TRBJ1-2, the complete variable domain reads GAGVSQSPRYKVAKRGQDVALRCDPISGHVSLFWYQQALGQGPEFLTYFQNEAQLDKSGLPSDRFFAERPEGSVSTLKIQRTQQEDSAVYLCASSPAGTGGGYTFGSGTRLTVV.

V and J are TRBV19 and TRBJ1-5; D gene uncertain. Trimming removed 1 base at V and 6 bases at J, with 13 bases between. Germline lookup yields CDR1 LNHDA and CDR2 SQIVND (reference sequence). The length of the CDR3 is 15 residues. The CDR3 coding sequence is TGTGCCAGTAGTATAGGAGGGTACGAGATTCAGCCCCAGCATTTT. Residues: CASSIGGYEIQPQHF.

This chain uses TRBV28 with TRBJ1-2; D perhaps matches TRBD1 (6 bases). Germline V gene sequence: CDR1 MDHEN, CDR2 SYDVKM. The CDR3 has 14 residues. The ends were cut back, 7 bases at V and 0 bases at J, with 12 bases in the middle. CDR3 nucleotides: TGTGCCAGCACCAGGGGACGGACTAACTATGGCTACACCTTC. Translated: CASTRGRTNYGYTF.

The chain combines TRBV18 with TRBJ2-1; 9 nucleotides line up with TRBD2. J was trimmed by 0 bases and V by 3 bases; bases with no gene match: 3. This CDR3 is built from 16 residues. The germline gives CDR1 KGHSH, CDR2 LQKENI. CDR3 sequence (DNA): TGTGCCAGCTCACCGGTAGCGGGGGCCTCCTACAATGAGCAGTTCTTC. Encoded protein: CASSPVAGASYNEQFF.

The chain links TRBV24-1 to TRBJ1-2; 7 bases are a match to TRBD1. The junction had 7 bases not matched to a gene; V was cut back by 2 bases and J by 11 bases. The CDR3 runs to 13 residues. Germline lookup yields CDR1 KGHDR and CDR2 SFDVKD. For the CDR3, the DNA is TGTGCCACCAGTGATTCTTCCCAGGGGGGTTACACCTTC. The encoded protein is CATSDSSQGGYTF.

V gene TRBV9 combines with J gene TRBJ2-6, with D possibly matching TRBD2 (5 bases). Germline lookup yields CDR1 SGDLS and CDR2 YYNGEE. Trimming took 0 bases from V and 2 from J, leaving 6 bases between them. The CDR3 totals 15 residues. CDR3 in DNA: TGTGCCAGCAGCGTAGGGGGAGCTGGGGCCAACGTCCTGACTTTC. This gives the protein CASSVGGAGANVLTF.

The CDR3 coding sequence is TGTGCCAGCAGTTTAACTAACACAGATACGCAGTATTTT. Translation gives CASSLTNTDTQYF. The chain combines TRBV12-3 or TRBV12-4 with TRBJ2-3; D not resolved. V gave up 2 bases and J gave up 2 bases, with 5 bases separating them. The CDR3 sequence is 13 residues long.

The J gene is TRBJ2-2, the V gene TRBV7-2; maybe TRBD2 (5 bases). The CDR3 runs to 15 residues. V gave up 8 bases and J gave up 5 bases, with 18 bases separating them. CDR1 SGHTA and CDR2 FQGNSA come from the germline V gene. The CDR3 protein is CASARVVARTGELFF. The CDR3, as DNA: TGTGCCAGCGCTAGGGTGGTAGCGCGAACCGGGGAGCTGTTTTTT.

V is TRBV19 and J is TRBJ1-5, with D unclear. The CDR3 is made up of 13 amino acids. V was shortened by 3 bases and J by 5 bases, with 8 bases between the two germline ends. Germline V CDR1 and CDR2: LNHDA, SQIVND (reference sequence). In DNA, the CDR3 is TGTGCCAGTAGTATTCCCGGTGATCAGCCCCAGCATTTT. Encoded protein: CASSIPGDQPQHF.

About this clone itself: At one end, the junction sequence differs from germline, possibly due to a read error. V usage is TRBV3-1 (or the pseudogene TRBV3-2) and J usage is TRBJ2-3; 10 bases align to TRBD2. Germline values: CDR1 LGHDT, CDR2 YNNKEL (reference sequence). This CDR3 comprises 15 residues. The CDR3: CASSQSPVAGGPPNF. Here the CDR3 DNA reads TGTGCCAGCAGCCAAAGTCCGGTAGCGGGGGGCCCCCCCAATTTT.

The chain has TRBV19 and TRBJ2-3; TRBD2 aligns across 8 bases. The CDR3 is made up of 14 amino acids. CDR1 is LNHDA and CDR2 is SQIVND in the germline V gene (reference sequence). The junction had 4 bases not matched to a gene; V was cut back by 3 bases and J by 5 bases. This CDR3 is CASSIRGGGDTQYF. CDR3 nucleotide sequence: TGTGCCAGTAGTATCCGGGGGGGCGGAGATACGCAGTATTTT.

This clone was seen only once. V gene TRBV7-9 combines with J gene TRBJ2-1; 12 nucleotides match TRBD2. Trimming at V came to 6 bases and at J to 6 bases, leaving 6 bases not matched to a gene. This CDR3 has 15 residues. Per germline, CDR1 SEHNR and CDR2 FQNEAQ (reference sequence). The CDR3 coding sequence is TGTGCCAGCAGTTCCCCGGGACTAGCGGGCAATGAGCAGTTCTTC. This translates into CASSSPGLAGNEQFF.

V is TRBV3-1 (or the pseudogene TRBV3-2) and J is TRBJ1-1; a weak D match, TRBD1 (6 bases). Germline CDR1 and CDR2: LGHDT and YNNKEL (reference sequence). Trimming cost V 2 bases and J 5 bases, with 15 bases left between them. This CDR3 is built from 15 residues. The CDR3 spells CASSQRGGRGTEAFF. CDR3 DNA: TGTGCCAGCAGCCAACGGGGGGGGCGTGGTACTGAAGCTTTCTTT.

V gene TRBV5-4 combines with J gene TRBJ1-1, with unresolved D. Germline V gene lookup returns CDR1 SGHNT and CDR2 YYREEE (reference sequence). This CDR3 contains 17 residues. Deletions cut 0 bases from V and 1 base from J, with 16 bases between. The CDR3 bases are TGTGCCAGCAGCTTGGGGCTTGGAGCCGGGGAGAACACTGAAGCTTTCTTT. Translating gives CASSLGLGAGENTEAFF.

The gene calls are TRBV29-1 and TRBJ1-2, with 8 nucleotides matching TRBD1. CDR1 and CDR2 from the germline V gene are SQVTM and ANQGSEA. With V trimmed by 3 bases and J by 3 bases, 3 bases remained unmatched. The CDR3 is 13 residues long. The CDR3 DNA reads TGCAGCGTTGATGACAGGGGAGACTATGGCTACACCTTC. As protein: CSVDDRGDYGYTF. Full variable domain (rest looked up from reference TRBV29-1 and TRBJ1-2): SAVISQKPSRDICQRGTSLTIQCQVDSQVTMMFWYRQQPGQSLTLIATANQGSEATYESGFVIDKFPISRPNLTFSTLTVSNMSPEDSSIYLCSVDDRGDYGYTFGSGTRLTVV.

V and J are TRBV5-1 and TRBJ2-3; 9 nucleotides align to TRBD2. Per germline, CDR1 SGHRS and CDR2 YFSETQ. V gave up 1 base and J gave up 10 bases; unmatched junction bases: 13. This CDR3 is built from 16 residues. DNA of the CDR3: TGCGCCAGCAGCTTGTTGGGGCCCGGGACTAGCTTGCCGCAGTATTTT. Its translation: CASSLLGPGTSLPQYF. The variable domain in full, with the rest retrieved from reference TRBV5-1 and TRBJ2-3, is KAGVTQTPRYLIKTRGQQVTLSCSPISGHRSVSWYQQTPGQGLQFLFEYFSETQRNKGNFPGRFSGRQFSNSRSEMNVSTLELGDSALYLCASSLLGPGTSLPQYFGPGTRLTVL.